This record looks at one TCR beta chain sequence and its context. Its antigen is still unknown. The data are from a study of identical twins. General observations from the study: Recombination models fit unrelated individuals' TCR alpha sharing but underestimated twins'. The authors noted that invariant MAIT and iNKT cells could partly confound zero-insertion analyses. Clonotypes of the beta chain that were abundant in cord blood carried fewer insertions (memory repertoires showed none).

CDR3 length equals 16 residues. V shed 3 bases, J shed 4 bases, and the junction held 8 bases outside the gene matches. Germline-derived CDR1 and CDR2 are SGHVS and FQNEAQ. MiXCR, applied by TCRdb to the 5' RACE reads, yields one record per CDR3 protein. The table has roughly 200,000 distinct CDR3 sequences, around 6.9% seen once. These records were also assigned to another study, of yellow fever vaccine responses in identical twins.

This TCR came from a woman under 30 in good health. The source material was memory (CD45RO+) T cells sorted from blood. The genes are TRBV7-8 and TRBJ2-5, with 10 bases matching TRBD2. This chain's CDR3 is CASSFLGLAEGETQYF. The CDR3 bases are TGTGCCAGCAGCTTCCTAGGACTAGCGGAGGGAGAGACCCAGTACTTC.